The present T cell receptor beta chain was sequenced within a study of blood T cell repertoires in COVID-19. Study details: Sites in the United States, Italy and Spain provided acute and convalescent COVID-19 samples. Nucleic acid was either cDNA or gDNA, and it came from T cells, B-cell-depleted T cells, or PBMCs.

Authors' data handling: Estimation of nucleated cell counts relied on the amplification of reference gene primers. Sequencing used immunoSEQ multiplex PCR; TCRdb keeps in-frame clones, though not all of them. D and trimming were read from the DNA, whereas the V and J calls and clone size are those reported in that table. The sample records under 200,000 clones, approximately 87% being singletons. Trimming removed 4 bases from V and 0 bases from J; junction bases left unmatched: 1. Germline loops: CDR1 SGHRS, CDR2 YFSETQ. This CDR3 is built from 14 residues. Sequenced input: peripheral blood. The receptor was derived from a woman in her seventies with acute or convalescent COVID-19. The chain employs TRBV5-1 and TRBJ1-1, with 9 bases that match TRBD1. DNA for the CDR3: TGCGCCAGCAGCGGACAGGGGATGAACACTGAAGCTTTCTTT. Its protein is CASSGQGMNTEAFF. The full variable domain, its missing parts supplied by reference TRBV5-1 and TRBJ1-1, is KAGVTQTPRYLIKTRGQQVTLSCSPISGHRSVSWYQQTPGQGLQFLFEYFSETQRNKGNFPGRFSGRQFSNSRSEMNVSTLELGDSALYLCASSGQGMNTEAFFGQGTRLTVV.